This T cell receptor beta chain was found in a study of tumor-infiltrating lymphocytes in primary liver carcinoma. About the study: All patients had surgically resected primary liver carcinoma. Between about 4 and 11 cm across, the tumors were all of stage T1-T3 N0M0.

Researchers drew blood RNA from unsorted whole blood and extracted germline DNA as well. Study results and limitations: Between tumor regions, pairs overlapped more than tumor-adjacent and tumor-blood pairs did.

This clonotype came up once. The antigen is undetermined. An end of the junction does not agree with germline; a read error may underlie this. Total RNA (approximately 500 ng) served as template for TCR beta cDNA synthesis primed by a constant-region primer. Three nested multiplex PCR rounds, a slightly modified ARM-PCR method, built the TCR beta libraries. One entry per CDR3 protein results from TCRdb running MiXCR on the multiplex PCR reads. The profile shows about 350,000 distinct CDR3 sequences, roughly 61% of them singletons. Sequenced input: peripheral blood. This clonotype was obtained from a man aged 40-49 years with primary liver carcinoma and hepatitis B virus infection.

The CDR3 bases are TGTGCCAGCATCTCTCAACTAACGGGACTCTTCTCCCACAATGAGCAGTTCTTC. Protein: CASISQLTGLFSHNEQFF. This chain joins TRBV5-4 and TRBJ2-1; D perhaps matches TRBD2 (6 bases). Germline V CDR1 and CDR2: SGHNT, YYREEE (reference sequence). The CDR3 totals 18 residues.